This T cell receptor beta chain was found in a study of cytomegalovirus exposure and HLA in healthy donors. The CDR3 length is 14 residues. Germline CDR1 reads LNHDA; CDR2 reads SQIVND (reference sequence). J lost 6 bases, V lost 4 bases, and 3 bases had no gene match. 13 Jbeta primers and 60 Vbeta primers were used for the PCR. The table came from immunoSEQ multiplex PCR; TCRdb's copy has only in-frame clones and leaves some out. The sample has 190,000 or so clones; 82% are singletons. This chain connects TRBV19 to TRBJ1-5; TRBD1 aligns across 10 bases. The sample consisted of PBMCs. The TCR originated in a woman between 50 and 59 years old in good health and CMV-seropositive. The CDR3 loop is CASSTDRGGQPQHF. In nucleotides, the CDR3 is TGTGCCAGTAGTACGGACAGGGGGGGTCAGCCCCAGCATTTT.